The T cell receptor beta chain under discussion was sequenced for a study of blood T cells in healthy people across ages. Study-wide results and limits: Long-lived donors exceeded aged donors in naive CD4+ cells and diversity. Unsorted PBMCs ruled out conclusive naive versus antigen-experienced comparison. Roughly linear declines in TCR beta diversity per million T cells occurred with age.

Every participating donor contributed 8 to 10 milliliters of peripheral blood through a draw. This CDR3 is built from 14 residues. From germline, CDR1 is SEHNR and CDR2 FQNEAQ (reference sequence). This clonotype was picked up a small number of times. Its antigen is undetermined. With a J-beta primer mix and a sample-barcoded 5' primer, a second PCR ran roughly 7 to 11 cycles. TCRdb reprocessed the 5' RACE reads with MiXCR, giving one entry per CDR3 protein. The data show some 730,000 distinct CDR3 sequences, 22% seen once. Sequencing used blood. The clonotype comes from a man aged 65 to 79 in good health. This rearrangement joins TRBV7-9 to TRBJ2-1, with a tentative D call TRBD2 (5 bases). The DNA end is more similar to TRBJ2-5, so the J call may be wrong. CDR3 bases: TGTGCCAGCAGCCCAGCGGAATTCCAAGAGACCCAGTACTTC. Its protein is CASSPAEFQETQYF.